The 10 T cell receptor beta chains presented below share a single source sample, sequenced in a study of T cells in Graves' hyperthyroidism and ophthalmopathy. It was RNA transcripts that yielded the amplified TCR beta CDR3 regions. During a first-round RT-PCR of the TCR CDR3, the HTBI primer set was used. TCRdb itself ran the multiplex PCR reads through MiXCR, one entry per CDR3 protein. The sample contains about 620,000 distinct CDR3 sequences, around 15% of which appear only once. Specimen: blood. The receptors were gathered from a woman aged 25 to 45 with Graves' hyperthyroidism.

The table lists this clonotype with many counts. The J gene is TRBJ1-2, the V gene TRBV7-8; D remains ambiguous. Germline V CDR1 and CDR2: SGHVS, FQNEAQ. CDR3 length: 14 amino acids. V lost 5 bases and J 6 bases, leaving 16 bases between the germline ends. The CDR3 sequence is CASSPTEGRDGYTF. CDR3 DNA: TGTGCCAGCAGCCCCACCGAGGGTCGGGATGGCTACACCTTC.

CDR3 loop: CSARKGRRNTIYF. The DNA of the CDR3 is TGCAGTGCTAGAAAGGGTCGACGAAACACCATATATTTT. The chain carries TRBV20-1 and TRBJ1-3; D unresolved. Trimming took 2 bases from V and 5 from J, leaving 10 bases between them. The CDR3 extends over 13 amino acids. Germline loops: CDR1 DFQATT, CDR2 SNEGSKA (reference sequence).

V and J are TRBV7-9 and TRBJ2-3; D unresolved. This CDR3 has 13 residues. Germline assignment: CDR1 SEHNR and CDR2 FQNEAQ (reference sequence). Trimming removed 2 bases from V and 5 bases from J, with 8 bases in between. CDR3 in DNA: TGTGCCAGCAGCTTATTGCTTGAAGATACGCAGTATTTT. Amino acids: CASSLLLEDTQYF.

The chain joins TRBV28 to TRBJ2-1, with 9 nucleotides matching TRBD1. The CDR3 spans 15 residues. In germline, CDR1 is MDHEN, CDR2 SYDVKM. V lost 4 bases, J lost 3 bases, and 4 bases stayed unmatched. The CDR3 region has the DNA TGTGCCAGCAGTTGCCGGGACAGGGACTACAATGAGCAGTTCTTC. Translation: CASSCRDRDYNEQFF.

This clonotype was detected ten times or more. This chain links TRBV7-2 with TRBJ1-3; no clear D. The V gene lost 1 base and the J gene lost 0 bases, with 7 bases spanning the gap. CDR1 and CDR2 from the germline V gene are SGHTA and FQGNSA. The CDR3 covers 15 residues. The CDR3 reads CASSLVWGSGNTIYF. CDR3 sequence (DNA): TGTGCCAGCAGCTTAGTCTGGGGCTCTGGAAACACCATATATTTT.

This clonotype was counted ten times or more. The CDR3: CASREASGRMWNTGELFF. The CDR3 coding sequence is TGCGCCAGCAGGGAGGCTAGCGGGAGGATGTGGAACACCGGGGAGCTGTTTTTT. This rearrangement joins TRBV5-1 to TRBJ2-2; 11 nucleotides align to TRBD2. Germline CDR1 is SGHRS and CDR2 is YFSETQ. The CDR3 is 18 amino acids. V was clipped by 5 bases and J by 1 base; unmatched bases: 10.

A few counts support this clonotype. This rearrangement joins TRBV12-3 or TRBV12-4 to TRBJ2-2; no definite D call. The length of the CDR3 is 11 residues. The ends were cut back, 3 bases at V and 9 bases at J, with 5 bases in the middle. CDR3 bases: TGTGCCAGCAGTTTGGAGCGGGAGCTGTTTTTT. It yields the protein CASSLERELFF.

This clonotype was seen only a few times. CDR3 in DNA: TGCAGCGTTGAGGGACTAGGGGAAACCACAGATACGCAGTATTTT. Amino acids: CSVEGLGETTDTQYF. The genes are TRBV29-1 and TRBJ2-3; TRBD2 matches 8 bases. This CDR3 comprises 15 residues. Trimming cost V 3 bases and J 2 bases; bases outside gene matches: 7. CDR1 is SQVTM and CDR2 is ANQGSEA in the germline V gene.

The CDR3: CASRRDTKGTQYF. CDR3 sequence (DNA): TGTGCTAGTCGGAGGGACACGAAGGGGACCCAGTACTTC. This chain connects TRBV12-5 to TRBJ2-5; D might be TRBD1 or TRBD2, each matching 6 bases. The V end was cut by 8 bases, the J end by 7 bases, with 17 bases between. The CDR3 has 13 residues. Germline V gene lookup returns CDR1 LGHNT and CDR2 FRNRAP.

This clonotype occurred many times. The chain is built from TRBV7-2 and TRBJ2-7; 7 bases align to TRBD1. Trimming at V came to 6 bases and at J to 2 bases, leaving 7 bases not matched to a gene. CDR3 length: 14 amino acids. Per germline, CDR1 SGHTA and CDR2 FQGNSA. The CDR3 bases are TGTGCCAGCAGATCCCGACAGGGCCCCTACGAGCAGTACTTC. Amino acids: CASRSRQGPYEQYF.